These T cell receptor beta chains were read from a single sample in a study of T cells in Graves' hyperthyroidism and ophthalmopathy. One entry per CDR3 protein results from TCRdb running MiXCR on the multiplex PCR reads. The profile covers around 380,000 distinct CDR3 sequences, with roughly 12% appearing a single time and less than 25% taken by the ten largest. The sample was blood. The source is a man aged 25-40 years with Graves' hyperthyroidism that later progressed to Graves' ophthalmopathy. CDR3s include the opening cysteine and the closing phenylalanine or tryptophan.

v_gene: TRBV12-3/TRBV12-4
j_gene: TRBJ2-2
CDR3aa: CASSFLGSGELFF

v_gene: TRBV7-9
j_gene: TRBJ2-7
CDR3aa: CASSPAGSGSYEQYF

v_gene: TRBV5-1
j_gene: TRBJ2-7
CDR3aa: CASSLSLTAGGSYEQYF

v_gene: TRBV11-2
j_gene: TRBJ1-2
CDR3aa: CASSQQGGKGGYTF

v_gene: TRBV20-1
j_gene: TRBJ2-5
CDR3aa: CSARDLFGQGRETQYF

v_gene: TRBV7-9
j_gene: TRBJ2-7
CDR3aa: CASSLSASGGHEQYF

v_gene: TRBV30
j_gene: TRBJ1-6
CDR3aa: CAWSAVADSPLHF

v_gene: TRBV12-5
j_gene: TRBJ1-2
CDR3aa: CASGQGGGPYNYGYTF

v_gene: TRBV10-3
j_gene: TRBJ1-2
CDR3aa: CAIRGTSDYGYTF

v_gene: TRBV7-9
j_gene: TRBJ1-2
CDR3aa: CASSPPVGPGPYGYTF

v_gene: TRBV18
j_gene: TRBJ1-5
CDR3aa: CASSTGQPNRPQHF

v_gene: TRBV24-1
j_gene: TRBJ1-2
CDR3aa: CATSDPRGPYGYTF

v_gene: TRBV7-9
j_gene: TRBJ1-2
CDR3aa: CASSPAGTNYGYTF

v_gene: TRBV5-1
j_gene: TRBJ2-4
CDR3aa: CASSLAEGVAKNIQYF

v_gene: TRBV27
j_gene: TRBJ1-2
CDR3aa: CASSSRYKRAMAYGYTF

v_gene: TRBV20-1
j_gene: TRBJ2-7
CDR3aa: CSARESYEQYF

v_gene: TRBV18
j_gene: TRBJ2-7
CDR3aa: CASSPRRGSNYEQYF

v_gene: TRBV18
j_gene: TRBJ2-7
CDR3aa: CASSTGTGNEQYF

v_gene: TRBV12-3/TRBV12-4
j_gene: TRBJ1-2
CDR3aa: CASSLGTEYGYTF

v_gene: TRBV28
j_gene: TRBJ2-2
CDR3aa: CASMWQGKGTGELFF

v_gene: TRBV11-3
j_gene: TRBJ2-1
CDR3aa: CASSLSPRERDNEQFF

v_gene: TRBV7-8
j_gene: TRBJ2-7
CDR3aa: CASSLDASGVYEQYF

v_gene: TRBV2
j_gene: TRBJ1-2
CDR3aa: CARNRQGNYGYTF

v_gene: TRBV5-1
j_gene: TRBJ2-1
CDR3aa: CASSSGQGTVEQFF

v_gene: TRBV6-2/TRBV6-3
j_gene: TRBJ2-1
CDR3aa: CASSTTGGHSYNEQFF

v_gene: TRBV7-8
j_gene: TRBJ2-3
CDR3aa: CASNLDTTDTQYF

v_gene: TRBV7-6
j_gene: TRBJ1-4
CDR3aa: CASSRGHNEKLFF

v_gene: TRBV3-1
j_gene: TRBJ2-7
CDR3aa: CASSQLPSYRYEQYF

v_gene: TRBV30
j_gene: TRBJ1-1
CDR3aa: CAWTRTGKTEAFF

v_gene: TRBV2
j_gene: TRBJ1-6
CDR3aa: CASRYATGNNSPLHF

v_gene: TRBV27
j_gene: TRBJ1-2
CDR3aa: CASSSQMWIGYTF

v_gene: TRBV6-1
j_gene: TRBJ1-2
CDR3aa: CASRLSGQGISWYGYTF

v_gene: TRBV2
j_gene: TRBJ1-4
CDR3aa: CASSPGQRIEKLFF

v_gene: TRBV12-3/TRBV12-4
j_gene: TRBJ1-1
CDR3aa: CATAGSPYNEAFF

v_gene: TRBV5-4
j_gene: TRBJ1-1
CDR3aa: CASSSEGTNTEAFF

v_gene: TRBV11-1
j_gene: TRBJ2-7
CDR3aa: CASSLSSEQYF

v_gene: TRBV6-2/TRBV6-3
j_gene: TRBJ1-2
CDR3aa: CASSYGTGVGYTF

v_gene: TRBV28
j_gene: TRBJ2-1
CDR3aa: CASRVGLAVYNEQFF

v_gene: TRBV28
j_gene: TRBJ2-7
CDR3aa: CASSLRGRGLGEQYF

v_gene: TRBV7-9
j_gene: TRBJ2-1
CDR3aa: CASGSTPNEQFF

v_gene: TRBV6-5
j_gene: TRBJ1-5
CDR3aa: CASSYPGQAGQPQHF

v_gene: TRBV10-3
j_gene: TRBJ1-6
CDR3aa: CAISEVNSPLHF

v_gene: TRBV6-1
j_gene: TRBJ2-5
CDR3aa: CASSEAKEGETQYF

v_gene: TRBV12-3/TRBV12-4
j_gene: TRBJ1-1
CDR3aa: CASRVYWYGDNTEAFF

v_gene: TRBV5-1
j_gene: TRBJ2-1
CDR3aa: CASSLESIGEQFF

v_gene: TRBV20-1
j_gene: TRBJ2-4
CDR3aa: CSARIIWGTNIQYF

v_gene: TRBV5-4
j_gene: TRBJ2-1
CDR3aa: CATTPSGGVNEQFF

v_gene: TRBV7-9
j_gene: TRBJ1-4
CDR3aa: CASSPGQGVDNEKLFF

v_gene: TRBV11-3
j_gene: TRBJ2-7
CDR3aa: CASSLGLTGGYEQYF

v_gene: TRBV3-1
j_gene: TRBJ1-5
CDR3aa: CASSQDGFSNQPQHF